The clone carrying this T cell receptor beta chain was observed a few times. Antigen: not known. This entry is derived from a study of high-grade serous ovarian cancer treatment subgroups. Study results and limitations: Higher neoantigen levels went with greater TCR clonal relatedness. The analyses considered CDR3 and ignored CDR1 and CDR2. Different patients shared almost no repertoire; same-patient tumors shared about 0.095 to 0.79.

The CDR3 runs to 17 residues. CDR1 SGHAT and CDR2 FQDESV come from the germline V gene (reference sequence). V lost 5 bases and J lost 2, with 20 bases in between. Only in-frame clones appear in the TCRdb table, and some are missing; sequencing was by immunoSEQ multiplex PCR. The data hold some 20,000 clones, with about 75% observed a single time. Tumor samples were taken before definitive surgery or chemotherapy. V gene TRBV11-1 combines with J gene TRBJ2-3, with a possible D match to TRBD2 (6 bases). Sequencing input: tumor tissue. This receptor was identified in a human donor with high-grade serous ovarian cancer. The CDR3 bases are TGTGCCAGCAGCACCGGGAATGGAGCGGGTAACACAGATACGCAGTATTTT. Protein sequence: CASSTGNGAGNTDTQYF. The full variable domain, with the rest looked up from reference TRBV11-1 and TRBJ2-3, is EAEVAQSPRYKITEKSQAVAFWCDPISGHATLYWYRQILGQGPELLVQFQDESVVDDSQLPKDRFSAERLKGVDSTLKIQPAELGDSAMYLCASSTGNGAGNTDTQYFGPGTRLTVL.